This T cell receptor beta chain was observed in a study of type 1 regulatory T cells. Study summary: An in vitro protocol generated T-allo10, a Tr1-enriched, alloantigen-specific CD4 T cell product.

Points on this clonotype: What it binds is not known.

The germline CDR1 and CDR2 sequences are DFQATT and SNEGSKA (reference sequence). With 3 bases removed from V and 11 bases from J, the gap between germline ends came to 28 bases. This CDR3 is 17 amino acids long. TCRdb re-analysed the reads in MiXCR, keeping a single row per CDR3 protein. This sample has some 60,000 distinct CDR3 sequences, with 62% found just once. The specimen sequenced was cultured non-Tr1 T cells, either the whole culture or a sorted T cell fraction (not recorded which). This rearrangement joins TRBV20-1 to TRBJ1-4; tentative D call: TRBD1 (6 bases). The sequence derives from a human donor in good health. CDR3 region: CSARPAGGGNDDEKLFF. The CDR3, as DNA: TGCAGTGCTAGGCCCGCCGGGGGGGGCAACGATGACGAGAAACTGTTTTTT.